What follows describes a single TCR beta chain. Germline V gives CDR1 ENHRY, CDR2 SYGVKD. The CDR3 runs 19 residues. J lost 2 bases, V lost 6 bases, and 20 bases had no gene match. This sample is drawn from a study of shared T cell receptors in the human thymus. Generated by immunoSEQ multiplex PCR, the TCRdb table keeps only in-frame clones and is missing some. The sample records about 660,000 clones, roughly 90% being singletons. The data also belong to a second study, concerning human thymus T cells. That investigation notes: All donors were healthy Finnish infants who were undergoing corrective surgery to treat congenital heart defects. Resections were taken during corrective heart surgery, and the thymus tissue came from these. There appeared to be biased usage of V and J genes in thymic and blood repertoires. In unrelated individuals, thymic repertoires overlapped highly, according to related research.

Sequences were obtained from thymocytes. The origin of this receptor is a boy less than two years old with a congenital heart defect. The rearrangement uses TRBV10-3 and TRBJ2-7; 9 bases are shared with TRBD2. CDR3 DNA sequence: TGTGCCATCAGCGACTCCCCGTTTTATTGGCGGGAGGGCGCCTACGAGCAGTACTTC. As protein: CAISDSPFYWREGAYEQYF.